A selection of T cell receptor beta chains follows, all from one sample in a study of blood T cell repertoires in COVID-19. Profiled with immunoSEQ multiplex PCR; TCRdb holds only in-frame clones, not every one. Altogether approximately 300,000 clones are present, under 90% being singletons, with the ten largest covering roughly 10%. Source material: PBMCs or T cells enriched from blood (not recorded which). The receptors derive from a woman between 18 and 29 years old who had recovered from COVID-19. CDR3s include the opening cysteine and the closing phenylalanine or tryptophan. D genes are given only for firm matches. The size entry is marked missing in some rows and otherwise reads once, few, many or a size class.

cdr3_aa: CASSYYEDTEAFF
cdr3_nt: TGTGCCAGCAGTTACTATGAGGACACTGAAGCTTTCTTT
d_call: -
v_call: TRBV6-5
j_call: TRBJ1-1
clone_size: -

cdr3_aa: CASSPPHRVFSGNTIYF
cdr3_nt: TGTGCCAGCAGCCCCCCCCACAGGGTCTTCTCTGGAAACACCATATATTTT
d_call: -
v_call: TRBV28
j_call: TRBJ1-3
clone_size: -

cdr3_aa: CAWSLPGQPQHF
cdr3_nt: TGTGCCTGGAGTCTACCAGGTCAGCCCCAGCATTTT
d_call: -
v_call: TRBV30
j_call: TRBJ1-5
clone_size: -

cdr3_aa: CASSPAGQPLSGGYTF
cdr3_nt: TGTGCCAGCTCACCAGCGGGACAGCCTCTTTCGGGGGGCTACACCTTC
d_call: TRBD1
v_call: TRBV18
j_call: TRBJ1-2
clone_size: -

cdr3_aa: CASSLVQGGHYTF
cdr3_nt: TGTGCCAGCAGCTTAGTCCAGGGTGGCCACTACACCTTC
d_call: -
v_call: TRBV11-2
j_call: TRBJ1-2
clone_size: -

cdr3_aa: CASGGQGTTGELFF
cdr3_nt: TGTGCCAGCGGAGGACAGGGTACCACCGGGGAGCTGTTTTTT
d_call: TRBD1
v_call: TRBV6-5
j_call: TRBJ2-2
clone_size: -

cdr3_aa: CSAEGVTEAFF
cdr3_nt: TGCAGTGCTGAGGGGGTTACTGAAGCTTTCTTT
d_call: -
v_call: TRBV20-1
j_call: TRBJ1-1
clone_size: once

cdr3_aa: CASSSGLENNEQFF
cdr3_nt: TGTGCCAGCAGCAGTGGACTAGAGAACAATGAGCAGTTCTTC
d_call: TRBD2
v_call: TRBV5-4
j_call: TRBJ2-1
clone_size: -

cdr3_aa: CAISDSLSAGGTEAFF
cdr3_nt: TGTGCCATCAGTGATTCCCTTTCCGCGGGGGGCACTGAAGCTTTCTTT
d_call: -
v_call: TRBV10-3
j_call: TRBJ1-1
clone_size: -

cdr3_aa: CSVVKTDYGYTF
cdr3_nt: TGCAGCGTTGTTAAAACGGACTATGGCTACACCTTC
d_call: -
v_call: TRBV29-1
j_call: TRBJ1-2
clone_size: few

cdr3_aa: CASRRQGHTYEQYF
cdr3_nt: TGTGCCAGCAGGAGGCAGGGGCATACCTACGAGCAGTACTTC
d_call: -
v_call: TRBV2
j_call: TRBJ2-7
clone_size: -

cdr3_aa: CASSQVVGVNTEAFF
cdr3_nt: TGCGCCAGCAGCCAAGTTGTAGGGGTGAACACTGAAGCTTTCTTT
d_call: -
v_call: TRBV4-1
j_call: TRBJ1-1
clone_size: -

cdr3_aa: CASSLLDHGGNEQFF
cdr3_nt: TGTGCCAGCAGCCTCCTAGATCACGGGGGCAATGAGCAGTTCTTC
d_call: -
v_call: TRBV4-2
j_call: TRBJ2-1
clone_size: -

cdr3_aa: CASAAATGYEQYF
cdr3_nt: TGTGCTAGTGCCGCAGCCACAGGGTACGAGCAGTACTTC
d_call: -
v_call: TRBV12-5
j_call: TRBJ2-7
clone_size: -

cdr3_aa: CASSSRATEAFF
cdr3_nt: TGTGCCAGCAGCTCGAGAGCCACTGAAGCTTTCTTT
d_call: -
v_call: TRBV7-9
j_call: TRBJ1-1
clone_size: -

cdr3_aa: CASSKVRQKNTEAFF
cdr3_nt: TGTGCCAGCAGCAAAGTTCGTCAGAAGAACACTGAAGCTTTCTTT
d_call: -
v_call: TRBV21-1
j_call: TRBJ1-1
clone_size: -

cdr3_aa: CASSLGQGAFNGYTF
cdr3_nt: TGTGCCAGCAGTTTGGGGCAGGGGGCTTTTAATGGCTACACCTTC
d_call: TRBD1
v_call: TRBV28
j_call: TRBJ1-2
clone_size: -

cdr3_aa: CASSLPPASGSTEEQYF
cdr3_nt: TGCGCCAGCAGCTTGCCGCCCGCCAGCGGGAGTACAGAAGAGCAGTACTTC
d_call: TRBD2
v_call: TRBV5-1
j_call: TRBJ2-7
clone_size: -

cdr3_aa: CASSLTGGLFSGANVLTF
cdr3_nt: TGTGCCAGTAGCCTAACAGGGGGCCTTTTCTCTGGGGCCAACGTCCTGACTTTC
d_call: TRBD1
v_call: TRBV19
j_call: TRBJ2-6
clone_size: -

cdr3_aa: CASSKLGQSNYGYTF
cdr3_nt: TGTGCCAGCTCAAAATTGGGACAGTCTAACTATGGCTACACCTTC
d_call: TRBD1
v_call: TRBV18
j_call: TRBJ1-2
clone_size: once

cdr3_aa: CASSFRGQGEAKNIQYF
cdr3_nt: TGTGCCAGCAGCTTTAGGGGACAGGGGGAAGCCAAAAACATTCAGTACTTC
d_call: TRBD1
v_call: TRBV7-9
j_call: TRBJ2-4
clone_size: -

cdr3_aa: CAGQANTGELFF
cdr3_nt: TGTGCCGGACAGGCGAACACCGGGGAGCTGTTTTTT
d_call: TRBD1
v_call: TRBV24-1
j_call: TRBJ2-2
clone_size: many

cdr3_aa: CASSQEVGSFTEAFF
cdr3_nt: TGTGCCAGCAGCCAAGAGGTGGGCTCATTCACTGAAGCTTTCTTT
d_call: -
v_call: TRBV3-1/TRBV3-2
j_call: TRBJ1-1
clone_size: -

cdr3_aa: CASSRGAGSYGYTF
cdr3_nt: TGTGCCAGTAGTCGCGGGGCGGGTAGCTATGGCTACACCTTC
d_call: -
v_call: TRBV19
j_call: TRBJ1-2
clone_size: few

cdr3_aa: CASSSFMARKYNYGYTF
cdr3_nt: TGTGCCAGCAGCTCCTTCATGGCCAGAAAATATAACTATGGCTACACCTTC
d_call: -
v_call: TRBV5-8
j_call: TRBJ1-2
clone_size: -

cdr3_aa: CSASEGAAYNEQFF
cdr3_nt: TGCAGTGCTAGTGAAGGGGCCGCCTACAATGAGCAGTTCTTC
d_call: -
v_call: TRBV20-1
j_call: TRBJ2-1
clone_size: -

cdr3_aa: CASSRQGPYEQYF
cdr3_nt: TGTGCCAGCAGCCGACAGGGTCCCTACGAGCAGTACTTC
d_call: TRBD1
v_call: TRBV5-6
j_call: TRBJ2-7
clone_size: -

cdr3_aa: CASSKTGPYEQYF
cdr3_nt: TGTGCCAGTAGCAAAACAGGGCCCTACGAGCAGTACTTC
d_call: -
v_call: TRBV19
j_call: TRBJ2-7
clone_size: -

cdr3_aa: CAWSAMTDTEQYF
cdr3_nt: TGTGCCTGGAGTGCTATGACAGACACCGAGCAGTACTTC
d_call: -
v_call: TRBV30
j_call: TRBJ2-7
clone_size: -

cdr3_aa: CASSPLTGDGTEAFF
cdr3_nt: TGTGCCAGCTCACCATTGACAGGCGATGGCACTGAAGCTTTCTTT
d_call: -
v_call: TRBV18
j_call: TRBJ1-1
clone_size: -

cdr3_aa: CSALIGSLF
cdr3_nt: TGCAGTGCCCTAATTGGGAGTCTTTTT
d_call: -
v_call: TRBV20-1
j_call: TRBJ1-1
clone_size: -

cdr3_aa: CAKSRGDSGNTIYF
cdr3_nt: TGTGCCAAGTCCAGGGGCGACTCTGGAAACACCATATATTTT
d_call: -
v_call: TRBV2
j_call: TRBJ1-3
clone_size: -

cdr3_aa: CASSQSYQETQYF
cdr3_nt: TGTGCCAGCAGCCAAAGCTACCAAGAGACCCAGTACTTC
d_call: -
v_call: TRBV3-1/TRBV3-2
j_call: TRBJ2-5
clone_size: once

cdr3_aa: CASSYTGRVTGGYTF
cdr3_nt: TGTGCCAGCAGTTATACTGGCCGGGTCACCGGTGGCTACACCTTC
d_call: -
v_call: TRBV6-5
j_call: TRBJ1-2
clone_size: -

cdr3_aa: CASSPERGGYNEQFF
cdr3_nt: TGCGCCAGCAGCCCCGAGCGGGGGGGATACAATGAGCAGTTCTTC
d_call: TRBD2
v_call: TRBV4-1
j_call: TRBJ2-1
clone_size: -

cdr3_aa: CASSPKAVSNTDTQYF
cdr3_nt: TGTGCCAGCAGCCCCAAAGCGGTTAGCAACACAGATACGCAGTATTTT
d_call: -
v_call: TRBV13
j_call: TRBJ2-3
clone_size: -

cdr3_aa: CASRLGLPGNNEQFF
cdr3_nt: TGTGCCAGCAGATTGGGGTTACCCGGGAACAATGAGCAGTTCTTC
d_call: -
v_call: TRBV2
j_call: TRBJ2-1
clone_size: -

cdr3_aa: CASSPQQDNTEAFF
cdr3_nt: TGTGCCAGCAGCCCCCAGCAGGATAACACTGAAGCTTTCTTT
d_call: -
v_call: TRBV5-4
j_call: TRBJ1-1
clone_size: -

cdr3_aa: CASSWRTLGTYEQYF
cdr3_nt: TGTGCCAGCAGCTGGCGGACATTGGGAACCTACGAGCAGTACTTC
d_call: -
v_call: TRBV5-6
j_call: TRBJ2-7
clone_size: -

cdr3_aa: CASQGNSAEAFF
cdr3_nt: TGTGCCTCACAGGGTAATTCGGCTGAAGCTTTCTTT
d_call: -
v_call: TRBV30
j_call: TRBJ1-1
clone_size: -

cdr3_aa: CASSPSVTGELFF
cdr3_nt: TGTGCCAGCAGCCCCTCTGTCACCGGGGAGCTGTTTTTT
d_call: -
v_call: TRBV7-3
j_call: TRBJ2-2
clone_size: -

cdr3_aa: CASSLAGDRRRNEQFF
cdr3_nt: TGCGCCAGCAGCTTGGCCGGAGACAGAAGAAGGAATGAGCAGTTCTTC
d_call: -
v_call: TRBV5-1
j_call: TRBJ2-1
clone_size: -

cdr3_aa: CASSGIAFYYEQYF
cdr3_nt: TGTGCCAGCAGCGGAATAGCCTTTTACTACGAGCAGTACTTC
d_call: -
v_call: TRBV5-6
j_call: TRBJ2-7
clone_size: -

cdr3_aa: CASSVGTGGSYEQYF
cdr3_nt: TGTGCCAGTAGTGTCGGGACTGGGGGATCCTACGAGCAGTACTTC
d_call: -
v_call: TRBV19
j_call: TRBJ2-7
clone_size: -

cdr3_aa: CASSWGRGLGNEQFF
cdr3_nt: TGTGCCAGCAGCTGGGGTCGGGGTCTTGGGAATGAGCAGTTCTTC
d_call: -
v_call: TRBV5-6
j_call: TRBJ2-1
clone_size: -

cdr3_aa: CASSFSANYGYTF
cdr3_nt: TGTGCCAGCAGTTTTTCAGCGAACTATGGCTACACCTTC
d_call: -
v_call: TRBV28
j_call: TRBJ1-2
clone_size: -

cdr3_aa: CASSPGGLQETQYF
cdr3_nt: TGTGCCAGCAGCCCCGGGGGGCTCCAAGAGACCCAGTACTTC
d_call: -
v_call: TRBV9
j_call: TRBJ2-5
clone_size: -

cdr3_aa: CASSKDPTADSGNTIYF
cdr3_nt: TGTGCCAGCAGCAAAGACCCGACAGCCGACTCTGGAAACACCATATATTTT
d_call: -
v_call: TRBV21-1
j_call: TRBJ1-3
clone_size: -

cdr3_aa: CASSLAAGLGNTIYF
cdr3_nt: TGTGCCAGCAGCTTAGCGGCAGGGTTAGGAAACACCATATATTTT
d_call: -
v_call: TRBV11-2
j_call: TRBJ1-3
clone_size: -

cdr3_aa: CSARDNTF
cdr3_nt: TGCAGTGCTAGAGATAACACCTTC
d_call: -
v_call: TRBV20-1
j_call: TRBJ1-2
clone_size: -

cdr3_aa: CAWSLQGAVEKLFF
cdr3_nt: TGTGCCTGGAGCCTACAGGGGGCTGTTGAAAAACTGTTTTTT
d_call: TRBD1
v_call: TRBV30
j_call: TRBJ1-4
clone_size: once

cdr3_aa: CASSTGRVTEAFF
cdr3_nt: TGTGCCAGTAGCACAGGGAGAGTCACTGAAGCTTTCTTT
d_call: -
v_call: TRBV19
j_call: TRBJ1-1
clone_size: few

cdr3_aa: CASSQTHYNSPLHF
cdr3_nt: TGTGCCAGCAGTCAGACACACTATAATTCACCCCTCCACTTT
d_call: -
v_call: TRBV3-1/TRBV3-2
j_call: TRBJ1-6
clone_size: -

cdr3_aa: CASSLELHGYTF
cdr3_nt: TGTGCCAGCAGTTTAGAACTTCATGGCTACACCTTC
d_call: -
v_call: TRBV28
j_call: TRBJ1-2
clone_size: -

cdr3_aa: CASGLLRTVNTEAFF
cdr3_nt: TGTGCTAGTGGTTTGTTGAGGACAGTGAACACTGAAGCTTTCTTT
d_call: -
v_call: TRBV12-5
j_call: TRBJ1-1
clone_size: few

cdr3_aa: CASSQVGSPLHF
cdr3_nt: TGCGCCAGCAGCCAGGTTGGCTCACCCCTCCACTTT
d_call: -
v_call: TRBV4-1
j_call: TRBJ1-6
clone_size: -

cdr3_aa: CASSIGQGSTEAFF
cdr3_nt: TGTGCCAGTAGTATAGGGCAGGGCAGCACTGAAGCTTTCTTT
d_call: -
v_call: TRBV19
j_call: TRBJ1-1
clone_size: once

cdr3_aa: CASSISPVREACF
cdr3_nt: TGTGCCAGTAGTATATCACCGGTGCGGGAGGCCTGTTTT
d_call: TRBD2
v_call: TRBV19
j_call: TRBJ2-3
clone_size: -

cdr3_aa: CASSAVVGSSGNTIYF
cdr3_nt: TGTGCCAGTAGTGCCGTTGTTGGGAGCTCTGGAAACACCATATATTTT
d_call: -
v_call: TRBV19
j_call: TRBJ1-3
clone_size: -

cdr3_aa: CASSQAGGPYNEQFF
cdr3_nt: TGCGCCAGCAGCCAAGCGGGAGGACCCTACAATGAGCAGTTCTTC
d_call: TRBD2
v_call: TRBV4-1
j_call: TRBJ2-1
clone_size: -